The 30 T cell receptor beta chains in this list originate from one sample, sequenced in a study of spatial heterogeneity in lung cancer. In TCRdb, the 5' RACE reads were re-called with MiXCR into one record per CDR3 protein. The sample records around 6,700 distinct CDR3 sequences, 6.5% to 9% being singletons. Time point meaning: sample taken at primary tumor resection. Sample: PBMCs, taken at surgery. The receptors originated from a male donor with early-stage non-small cell lung cancer.

This clonotype has at least ten counts. The chain uses TRBV28 and TRBJ1-4; D remains ambiguous. Trimming removed 8 bases at V and 8 bases at J, with 15 bases between. CDR1 and CDR2 from the germline V gene are MDHEN and SYDVKM. The length of the CDR3 is 13 residues. The CDR3 DNA reads as TGTGCCAGCCGGCCCCCCCAGCTCGAAAAACTGTTTTTT. Protein product: CASRPPQLEKLFF.

The table lists this clonotype with many counts. The gene calls are TRBV5-4 and TRBJ2-3; D may correspond to TRBD1 or TRBD2 (7 bases each). Per germline, CDR1 SGHNT and CDR2 YYREEE (reference sequence). Trimming took 4 bases from V and 4 from J, leaving 19 bases between them. CDR3 length: 16 residues. The CDR3 nucleotides are TGTGCCAGCAGCCCCTCTGCCCAGGGGGGGGCAGATACGCAGTATTTT. This translates into CASSPSAQGGADTQYF.

This clonotype has at least ten counts. The chain joins TRBV13 to TRBJ1-5, with D possibly being TRBD1 (6 bases). With 5 bases removed from V and 3 bases from J, the gap between germline ends came to 14 bases. Germline V gives CDR1 PRHDT, CDR2 FYEKMQ (reference sequence). This CDR3 is built from 15 residues. CDR3 bases: TGTGCCAGCAGCCTGGGGGGGGCTGCCAATCAGCCCCAGCATTTT. Translated, it gives CASSLGGAANQPQHF.

Ten or more counts support this clonotype. J is TRBJ2-3 and V is TRBV30; the D call may be TRBD1 or TRBD2 (5 bases each). The V gene's germline CDR1 is GTSNPN and CDR2 SVGIG (reference sequence). The CDR3 loop spans 15 amino acids. V dropped 3 bases and J dropped 2 bases, with 15 bases sitting between them. The CDR3 DNA follows: TGTGCCTGGAGGAAACGGGACCGCTACACAGATACGCAGTATTTT. It is translated as CAWRKRDRYTDTQYF.

This clonotype has only a few counts. The chain uses TRBV20-1 and TRBJ2-7; 7 nucleotides agree with TRBD1. Germline CDR1 and CDR2: DFQATT and SNEGSKA (reference sequence). The CDR3 loop spans 11 amino acids. The CDR3: CRADRAYEQYF. The DNA of the CDR3 is TGCAGGGCTGACAGGGCCTACGAGCAGTACTTC.

This clonotype showed up many times. The rearrangement joins TRBV7-9 to TRBJ1-6; no clear D gene. This CDR3 comprises 15 residues. Trimming took off 5 bases at V and 3 bases at J, with 11 bases between the two ends. The V gene's germline CDR1 is SEHNR and CDR2 FQNEAQ (reference sequence). Written as DNA, the CDR3 is TGTGCCAGCAGCCCGGTGGGTCTCTATAATTCACCCCTCCACTTT. Translated, it gives CASSPVGLYNSPLHF.

This chain joins TRBV6-2 or TRBV6-3 and TRBJ2-5, with D perhaps matching TRBD2 (6 bases). V was trimmed by 2 bases and J by 7 bases, leaving 11 bases between them. The germline V gene encodes CDR1 MNHEY and CDR2 SVGEGT. This CDR3 contains 13 residues. The CDR3 region has the DNA TGTGCCAGCAGTTACGACGGGGGAGGGACCCAGTACTTC. Amino acid sequence: CASSYDGGGTQYF.

By sample fraction, this clonotype is medium-sized. The V call is TRBV24-1, the J call TRBJ2-1, with a tentative D call TRBD2 (5 bases). The ends were cut back, 4 bases at V and 2 bases at J, with 8 bases in the middle. CDR3 length: 14 residues. Germline V gene sequence: CDR1 KGHDR, CDR2 SFDVKD. CDR3 amino acids: CATSDQRTYNEQFF. The CDR3 DNA sequence: TGTGCCACCAGTGACCAGCGGACCTACAATGAGCAGTTCTTC.

This clonotype was observed at least ten times. CDR3 protein: CSGADSTEAFF. The DNA of the CDR3 is TGCAGCGGGGCGGACAGCACTGAAGCTTTCTTT. The rearrangement joins TRBV29-1 to TRBJ1-1; TRBD1 is a possible D gene (6 bases). Germline V gives CDR1 SQVTM, CDR2 ANQGSEA. The ends were cut back, 7 bases at V and 4 bases at J, with 10 bases in the middle. The CDR3 sequence is 11 residues long.

This clonotype is judged medium-sized. J is TRBJ2-3 and V is TRBV20-1, with 8 positions matching TRBD1. Per germline, CDR1 DFQATT and CDR2 SNEGSKA (reference sequence). V trimming: 6 bases; J trimming: 6 bases; junction bases outside the gene matches: 26. This CDR3 has 19 residues. The CDR3: CSARPYLGTGHLHRDTQYF. Written as DNA, the CDR3 is TGCAGTGCACGACCATACCTCGGGACAGGTCATCTGCACAGGGATACGCAGTATTTT.

In this sample, this clonotype turned up many times. CDR3 protein: CAIQGGGSTDTQYF. The CDR3 DNA follows: TGTGCCATCCAGGGGGGAGGGAGCACAGATACGCAGTATTTT. The chain employs TRBV10-3 and TRBJ2-3; D possibly matches TRBD1 or TRBD2 (7 bases each). Germline CDR1 reads ENHRY; CDR2 reads SYGVKD. There are 14 residues in the CDR3. V dropped 8 bases and J dropped 0 bases, with 12 bases sitting between them.

In this sample, this clonotype is medium-sized. The J gene is TRBJ2-7, the V gene TRBV29-1; the match to TRBD2 covers 7 bases. J gave up 2 bases and V 6 bases, and 7 bases lay outside the gene matches. This CDR3 region has 13 residues. Germline V CDR1 and CDR2: SQVTM, ANQGSEA. CDR3 nucleotides: TGCAGCGTCCGGACCAGCGGGACCTACGAGCAGTACGTC. It encodes CSVRTSGTYEQYV.

Ten or more counts support this clonotype. This chain links TRBV14 with TRBJ1-1, with unresolved D. CDR3 length: 13 residues. The germline CDR1 and CDR2 sequences are SGHDN and FVKESK. V was trimmed by 0 bases and J by 2 bases, leaving 4 bases between them. CDR3 DNA: TGTGCCAGCAGCCAAGATCTTAACACTGAAGCTTTCTTT. It codes for CASSQDLNTEAFF.

This clonotype was picked up many times. The gene calls are TRBV3-1 and TRBJ1-1, with D perhaps TRBD1 (5 bases). CDR3 length equals 15 residues. V was trimmed by 0 bases and J by 9 bases, leaving 17 bases between them. Germline-derived CDR1 and CDR2 are LGHDT and YNNKEL (reference sequence). The CDR3 loop is CASSQDSTVAGKAFF. The CDR3 DNA follows: TGTGCCAGCAGCCAAGATAGTACGGTGGCAGGGAAAGCTTTCTTT. Complete variable domain (other parts from reference TRBV3-1 and TRBJ1-1): DTAVSQTPKYLVTQMGNDKSIKCEQNLGHDTMYWYKQDSKKFLKIMFSYNNKELIINETVPNRFSPKSPDKAHLNLHINSLELGDSAVYFCASSQDSTVAGKAFFGQGTRLTVV.

This clonotype has ten or more counts. CDR3 loop: CSAKLQGSGQFF. Written as DNA, the CDR3 is TGCAGTGCTAAATTACAGGGTTCCGGGCAGTTCTTC. The rearrangement uses TRBV20-1 and TRBJ2-1, with D possibly matching TRBD1 (6 bases). Deletions cut 4 bases from V and 12 bases from J, with 16 bases between. From germline, CDR1 is DFQATT and CDR2 SNEGSKA (reference sequence). The CDR3 spans 12 residues.

This clonotype was picked up many times. V usage is TRBV5-4 and J usage is TRBJ1-1, with 11 bases identical to TRBD1. Germline CDR1 SGHNT, CDR2 YYREEE (reference sequence). V gave up 0 bases and J gave up 1 base; unmatched junction bases: 14. CDR3 size: 20 residues. The CDR3 sequence: CASSLGPGQGGVYWNTEAFF. CDR3 DNA sequence: TGTGCCAGCAGCTTGGGACCGGGACAGGGGGGTGTCTATTGGAACACTGAAGCTTTCTTT.

In this sample, this clonotype turned up many times. The chain carries TRBV7-8 and TRBJ1-2; D remains unclear. The CDR3 runs to 12 residues. V was clipped by 5 bases and J by 6 bases, with 10 bases between them. Germline V gene sequence: CDR1 SGHVS, CDR2 FQNEAQ. CDR3 nucleotides: TGTGCCAGCAGCCGCCAAGGAGATGGCTACACCTTC. Translation: CASSRQGDGYTF.

This clonotype was found many times. The chain links TRBV5-1 to TRBJ2-1; 9 positions agree with TRBD2. This CDR3 is built from 15 residues. V shed 1 base, J shed 6 bases, and the junction held 5 bases outside the gene matches. The V gene's germline CDR1 is SGHRS and CDR2 YFSETQ. DNA for the CDR3: TGCGCCAGCAGCTTGCTAGCGGGATTCGTCAATGAGCAGTTCTTC. Residues: CASSLLAGFVNEQFF.

This clonotype was observed at least ten times. The chain links TRBV24-1 to TRBJ1-5; D is unresolved. V lost 4 bases to trimming and J lost 3 bases, with 3 bases between them. Germline V gives CDR1 KGHDR, CDR2 SFDVKD. This CDR3 is built from 12 residues. This chain's CDR3 is CATSDYNQPQHF. Written as DNA, the CDR3 is TGTGCCACCAGTGACTACAATCAGCCCCAGCATTTT.

This clonotype was detected many times. The chain couples TRBV6-1 to TRBJ1-1; D is undetermined. The germline V and J ends were trimmed by 4 bases and 4 bases, with 16 bases remaining between them. CDR3 length equals 15 residues. CDR1 and CDR2 from the germline V gene are MNHNS and SASEGT. The DNA for the CDR3 is TGTGCCAGCAGTGGAGTGGAGGGCGGGAGCACTGAAGCTTTCTTT. Amino acids: CASSGVEGGSTEAFF.

This clonotype occurred many times. The chain employs TRBV11-2 and TRBJ1-4, with a tentative D call TRBD1 (5 bases). V lost 0 bases to trimming and J lost 8 bases, with 13 bases between them. This CDR3 spans 15 amino acids. Germline assignment: CDR1 SGHAT and CDR2 FQNNGV. CDR3 in amino acids: CASSLDSGGEEKLFF. DNA for the CDR3: TGTGCCAGCAGCTTAGATTCAGGAGGGGAAGAAAAACTGTTTTTT.

Ten or more counts support this clonotype. V gene TRBV4-1 combines with J gene TRBJ1-6, with 9 bases identical to TRBD1. CDR3 length: 18 residues. Germline V gene data show CDR1 as MGHRA and CDR2 as YSYEKL. J gave up 7 bases and V 3 bases, and 13 bases lay outside the gene matches. The CDR3 DNA reads TGCGCCAGCAGCCAGGGGGGAAAGGGACAGGGCCTGAATTCACCCCTCCACTTT. Its protein is CASSQGGKGQGLNSPLHF.

The sample holds many counts of this clonotype. The chain joins TRBV7-9 to TRBJ1-6; TRBD1 matches at 7 bases. The CDR3 spans 15 residues. After removal of 1 base from V and 8 bases from J, the junction contained 5 bases not matched to a gene. Looked up from germline, CDR1 is SEHNR and CDR2 is FQNEAQ (reference sequence). In DNA, the CDR3 is TGTGCCAGCAGCTTAGGGCAGGGGGGGGATTCACCCCTCCACTTT. It codes for CASSLGQGGDSPLHF.

In this sample, this clonotype turned up a few times. The chain combines TRBV20-1 with TRBJ2-3; D may match TRBD1 or TRBD2 (6 bases each). This CDR3 is 15 amino acids long. The germline gives CDR1 DFQATT, CDR2 SNEGSKA (reference sequence). Trimming removed 2 bases at V and 3 bases at J, with 15 bases between. CDR3: CSARSGGAGTDTQYF. The DNA of the CDR3 is TGCAGTGCTAGATCCGGGGGCGCAGGGACAGATACGCAGTATTTT.

This clonotype was seen at least ten times. The chain links TRBV29-1 to TRBJ1-5; D is possibly TRBD1 (5 bases). The germline V and J ends were trimmed by 4 bases and 3 bases, with 13 bases remaining between them. Germline assignment: CDR1 SQVTM and CDR2 ANQGSEA. The CDR3 has 14 amino acids. CDR3: CSVAQGAVNQPQHF. As DNA, the CDR3 is TGCAGCGTTGCCCAGGGAGCGGTCAATCAGCCCCAGCATTTT.

This clonotype was counted at least ten times. The rearrangement uses TRBV4-2 and TRBJ1-5; the match to TRBD1 covers 9 bases. Germline V gene data show CDR1 as LGHNA and CDR2 as YNFKEQ. The V segment lost 0 bases and the J segment 2 bases; nucleotides outside the gene matches: 8. CDR3 size: 18 residues. CDR3 coding DNA: TGTGCCAGCAGCCAAGATCTCCCGGGACAGGGTGGCAATCAGCCCCAGCATTTT. This sequence encodes CASSQDLPGQGGNQPQHF.

In this sample, this clonotype turned up many times. The chain recombines TRBV20-1 with TRBJ1-3; TRBD1 matches at 9 bases. The germline V gene encodes CDR1 DFQATT and CDR2 SNEGSKA (reference sequence). CDR3 length equals 16 residues. Trimming took 3 bases from V and 0 from J; bases not matched to a gene: 6. The CDR3 DNA reads TGCAGTGCTAGCGCGGCGGGACAGGGCTCTGGAAACACCATATATTTT. The encoded protein is CSASAAGQGSGNTIYF.

By its share, this clonotype is medium-sized. The V and J genes are TRBV10-3 and TRBJ2-3, with D tentatively TRBD2 (6 bases). V lost 2 bases and J lost 6, with 18 bases in between. Germline loops: CDR1 ENHRY, CDR2 SYGVKD. The CDR3 has 16 residues. The CDR3 loop is CAISEQEGGTQDTQYF. The CDR3 DNA is TGTGCCATCAGTGAGCAGGAGGGCGGGACCCAGGATACGCAGTATTTT.

This clonotype was counted many times. The chain carries TRBV2 and TRBJ2-1, with 7 bases fitting TRBD1. The CDR3 has 14 amino acids. Germline trimming cut 8 bases from V and 1 base from J; bases unmatched to any gene: 5. The V gene's germline CDR1 is SNHLY and CDR2 FYNNEI. CDR3 sequence: CASSRQGSYNEQFF. The CDR3 region has the DNA TGTGCCAGCTCTAGACAGGGTTCCTACAATGAGCAGTTCTTC.

This clonotype was detected ten times or more. The chain has TRBV24-1 and TRBJ1-5, with TRBD1 as a possible D gene (5 bases). The CDR3 totals 14 residues. V lost 8 bases and J 3 bases, leaving 13 bases between the germline ends. The germline gives CDR1 KGHDR, CDR2 SFDVKD. CDR3 DNA: TGTGCCACCAAAGGGGAAGGGAACAATCAGCCCCAGCATTTT. Its protein product is CATKGEGNNQPQHF.